Below, 8 T cell receptor beta chains from the same sample are listed, as sequenced in a study of blood T cell repertoires in COVID-19. TCRdb's copy holds only in-frame clones and misses some; the assay was immunoSEQ multiplex PCR. This sample has roughly 160,000 clones; over 70% occur once, and the top ten carry approximately 18%. The sample taken for sequencing was peripheral blood. These receptors all come from an older woman who had recovered from COVID-19.

The chain combines TRBV28 with TRBJ1-2; weak D call: TRBD1 (5 bases). The V and J ends lost 5 bases and 8 bases respectively, with 24 bases between them. This CDR3 is 16 amino acids long. Per the germline V gene, CDR1 is MDHEN and CDR2 is SYDVKM. CDR3 sequence: CASSRGNRGRYVGYTF. The CDR3 coding sequence is TGTGCCAGCAGTCGGGGGAACAGAGGTCGATATGTAGGCTACACCTTC.

CDR3 bases: TGCGCCAGCAGCCCCGGCGGGGCTTCGAACACTGAAGCTTTCTTT. Residues: CASSPGGASNTEAFF. The chain joins TRBV5-1 to TRBJ1-1; a weak D match, TRBD1 (5 bases). The CDR3 is made up of 15 amino acids. V gave up 4 bases and J gave up 1 base, with 14 bases separating them. CDR1 and CDR2 (germline): SGHRS, YFSETQ. Full variable domain (remainder filled in from reference TRBV5-1 and TRBJ1-1): KAGVTQTPRYLIKTRGQQVTLSCSPISGHRSVSWYQQTPGQGLQFLFEYFSETQRNKGNFPGRFSGRQFSNSRSEMNVSTLELGDSALYLCASSPGGASNTEAFFGQGTRLTVV.

This chain uses TRBV5-1 with TRBJ2-5; 16 nucleotides agree with TRBD2. Trimming took 4 bases from V and 5 from J; bases not matched to a gene: 5. CDR1 is SGHRS, CDR2 YFSETQ, per germline. The CDR3 covers 16 residues. The CDR3 coding sequence is TGCGCCAGCAGCCCGGGACTAGCGGGGGGGAAGGAGACCCAGTACTTC. It specifies CASSPGLAGGKETQYF.

The chain joins TRBV20-1 to TRBJ2-5; 7 nucleotides agree with TRBD2. This CDR3 spans 11 amino acids. The junction had 9 bases not matched to a gene; V was cut back by 3 bases and J by 14 bases. CDR1 and CDR2 (germline): DFQATT, SNEGSKA (reference sequence). Written as DNA, the CDR3 is TGCAGTGCTAGGGACCGGACTAGATACTACTTC. It is translated as CSARDRTRYYF.

This chain connects TRBV20-1 to TRBJ2-7, with a tentative D call TRBD1 (5 bases). This CDR3 is built from 11 residues. Germline CDR1 is DFQATT and CDR2 is SNEGSKA (reference sequence). The V end lost 1 base, the J end lost 9 bases, and 10 bases lay between the germline ends. In DNA form, the CDR3 reads TGCAGTGCTAGAGTGGCCCAGGGGCAGTACTTC. Translated: CSARVAQGQYF.

V is TRBV10-3 and J is TRBJ2-3, with D possibly TRBD1 on 5 matching bases. Germline V lookup: CDR1 ENHRY, CDR2 SYGVKD. Trimming cost V 6 bases and J 0 bases, with 13 bases left between them. This CDR3 is built from 15 residues. In nucleotides, the CDR3 is TGTGCCATCAGCCTCTGGGGCGGCAGCACAGATACGCAGTATTTT. Protein product: CAISLWGGSTDTQYF.

CDR3 sequence reads: CASSPHVRLMNTEAFF. CDR3 DNA: TGTGCCAGCAGCCCCCACGTGCGATTAATGAACACTGAAGCTTTCTTT. V usage is TRBV4-2 and J usage is TRBJ1-1; unclear D gene. Trimming removed 4 bases from V and 0 bases from J, with 15 bases in between. The germline V gene encodes CDR1 LGHNA and CDR2 YNFKEQ. The length of the CDR3 is 16 residues.

This clone has a single count. V and J are TRBV10-3 and TRBJ2-3, with 14 bases matching TRBD2. The CDR3 covers 18 residues. J gave up 4 bases and V 0 bases, and 6 bases lay outside the gene matches. Germline V gene data show CDR1 as ENHRY and CDR2 as SYGVKD. CDR3 in amino acids: CAISESGTSGSWADTQYF. The DNA of the CDR3 is TGTGCCATCAGTGAGTCAGGGACTAGCGGGAGCTGGGCAGATACGCAGTATTTT.